This TCR beta chain appears in the sequencing data of a study of T cell responses to AZD1222 COVID-19 vaccine. For the study at large: Whether given at about 4 or about 12 weeks, second doses were pooled.

Measured with immunoSEQ multiplex PCR; TCRdb has only the in-frame clones, and not every one. The sample lists over 150,000 clones, approximately 90% occurring once. There are 15 residues in the CDR3. The germline CDR1 and CDR2 sequences are LNHDA and SQIVND (reference sequence). With V trimmed by 4 bases and J by 5 bases, 8 bases remained unmatched. Broader study findings: The peak T cell response came first, and repertoires were sampled only after it. White British people made up most donors, females outnumbered males, and clonal diversity was possibly underestimated.

Points on this clone: Antigen: not known.

This receptor was obtained from an adult in good health. Sequenced here: peripheral blood, sampled on day 0 of AZD1222 vaccination. The chain links TRBV19 to TRBJ2-7, with 10 bases matching TRBD1. The CDR3 DNA reads as TGTGCCAGTAGTACCCCCCGGGACAGGGGCGACGAGCAGTACTTC. It yields the protein CASSTPRDRGDEQYF.